This T cell receptor (beta chain) was identified in a study of T cell responses to AZD1222 COVID-19 vaccine. Study-wide results and limits: Spike-specific TCR depth and breadth grew after two AZD1222 doses. Clonal diversity was possibly underestimated; the donors were predominantly white British and more often female. Dominant CD4 TCR responses targeted spike regions 160-218 and 743-854. Baseline antibody screening turned up just a handful of seropositive AZD1222 recipients.

Profiling relied on immunoSEQ multiplex PCR, and the TCRdb table lists in-frame clones only, not all of them. Of more than 150,000 clones listed, around 93% are singletons. A note on this clone: Its antigen is undetermined.

The CDR3 totals 12 residues. V was shortened by 0 bases and J by 8 bases, with 10 bases between the two germline ends. CDR1 GTSNPN and CDR2 SVGIG come from the germline V gene (reference sequence). The source was peripheral blood, collected on day 0 of AZD1222 vaccination. The V and J genes are TRBV30 and TRBJ1-2, with D unclear. This sequence was found in an adult in good health. The CDR3 DNA sequence: TGTGCCTGGAGTGTAGGACTGGGAGGCTACACCTTC. It specifies CAWSVGLGGYTF. Together with reference TRBV30 and TRBJ1-2, the CDR3 gives the full variable domain: SQTIHQWPATLVQPVGSPLSLECTVEGTSNPNLYWYRQAAGRGLQLLFYSVGIGQISSEVPQNLSASRPQDRQFILSSKKLLLSDSGFYLCAWSVGLGGYTFGSGTRLTVV.